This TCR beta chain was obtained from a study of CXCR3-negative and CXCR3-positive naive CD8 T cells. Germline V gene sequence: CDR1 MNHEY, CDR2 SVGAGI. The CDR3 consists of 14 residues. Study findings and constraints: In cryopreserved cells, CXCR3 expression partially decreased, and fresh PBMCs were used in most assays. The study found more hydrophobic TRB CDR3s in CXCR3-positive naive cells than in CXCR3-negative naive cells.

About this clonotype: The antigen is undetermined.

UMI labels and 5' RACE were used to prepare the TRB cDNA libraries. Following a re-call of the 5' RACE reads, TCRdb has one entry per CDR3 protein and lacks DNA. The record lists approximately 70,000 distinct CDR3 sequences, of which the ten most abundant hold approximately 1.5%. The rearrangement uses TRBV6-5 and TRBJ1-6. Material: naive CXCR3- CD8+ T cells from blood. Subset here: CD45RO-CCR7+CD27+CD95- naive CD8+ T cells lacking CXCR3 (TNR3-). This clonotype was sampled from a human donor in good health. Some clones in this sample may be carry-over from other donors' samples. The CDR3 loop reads CASSYTRSNSPLHF.